Following are 29 T cell receptor beta chains from one sample sequenced in a study of shared clonotypes between healthy human individuals. Naivety among CD8 cells was defined by CD45RO negativity and positive CCR7 selection, thereby excluding terminally differentiated effector memory CD45RA+ cells. This table comes from immunoSEQ multiplex PCR, and its TCRdb copy is limited to in-frame clones, with some not included. The sample lists around 600,000 clones; 85% to 95% were seen once. The sequenced sample consisted of naive CD8+ T cells sorted from blood. These receptors were collected from a woman in her twenties or thirties in good health.

The chain combines TRBV5-6 with TRBJ2-7; D might be TRBD2 (5 bases). In germline, CDR1 is SGHDT, CDR2 YYEEEE. The CDR3 consists of 14 residues. The V and J ends lost 3 bases and 3 bases respectively, with 13 bases between them. CDR3 protein: CASSSDGVGYEQYF. Written as DNA, the CDR3 is TGTGCCAGCAGCTCCGACGGGGTGGGCTACGAGCAGTACTTC.

V is TRBV7-2 and J is TRBJ2-3; a possible D gene is TRBD2 (7 bases). Deletions cut 5 bases from V and 2 bases from J, with 17 bases between. Germline V gene lookup returns CDR1 SGHTA and CDR2 FQGNSA. CDR3 size: 16 residues. CDR3 in DNA: TGTGCCAGCAGCGAAGGGGCGGGGGCCTCCACAGATACGCAGTATTTT. This translates into CASSEGAGASTDTQYF.

The chain has TRBV6-1 and TRBJ1-2; 8 bases are shared with TRBD1. The CDR3 extends over 15 amino acids. Germline-derived CDR1 and CDR2 are MNHNS and SASEGT. After removal of 2 bases from V and 1 base from J, the junction contained 3 bases not matched to a gene. The CDR3 loop is CASSEYRGINYGYTF. The CDR3, as DNA: TGTGCCAGCAGTGAATACAGGGGGATTAACTATGGCTACACCTTC.

This sequence joins TRBV25-1 and TRBJ1-2, with D perhaps TRBD1 (5 bases). V dropped 7 bases and J dropped 4 bases, with 16 bases sitting between them. This CDR3 region has 14 residues. Per the germline V gene, CDR1 is MGHDK and CDR2 is SYGVNS. CDR3 coding DNA: TGTGCCAGCAAGCAGGAGGGGCGGTTCTATGGCTACACCTTC. It specifies CASKQEGRFYGYTF.

V gene TRBV5-1 combines with J gene TRBJ2-2; D not certain. Trimming took off 3 bases at V and 4 bases at J, with 1 base between the two ends. CDR3 length: 11 residues. The V gene's germline CDR1 is SGHRS and CDR2 YFSETQ. CDR3 nucleotides: TGCGCCAGCAGCTCCACCGGGGAGCTGTTTTTT. Translated: CASSSTGELFF.

The chain employs TRBV7-8 and TRBJ2-7; D uncertain. Trimming stripped 5 bases from V and 0 bases from J, with 17 bases between. The CDR3 totals 16 residues. CDR1 and CDR2 from the germline V gene are SGHVS and FQNEAQ. The DNA for the CDR3 is TGTGCCAGCAGCCCCTATATAGGACCGGGCTCCTACGAGCAGTACTTC. Translating it yields CASSPYIGPGSYEQYF.

The rearrangement links TRBV19 to TRBJ2-1, with D possibly TRBD1 on 5 matching bases. Germline V gene lookup returns CDR1 LNHDA and CDR2 SQIVND (reference sequence). V lost 6 bases and J 0 bases, leaving 15 bases between the germline ends. CDR3 size: 16 residues. CDR3 nucleotide sequence: TGTGCCAGTAGCCCTCGGACACGCAGCTCCTACAATGAGCAGTTCTTC. Translation gives CASSPRTRSSYNEQFF.

This clone appeared a few times. This chain uses TRBV7-9 with TRBJ1-2; D perhaps matches TRBD1 (5 bases). The V and J ends lost 3 bases and 4 bases respectively, with 12 bases between them. This CDR3 region has 14 residues. The germline CDR1 and CDR2 sequences are SEHNR and FQNEAQ (reference sequence). The CDR3 protein is CASSLAPGGYGYTF. In DNA form, the CDR3 reads TGTGCCAGCAGCTTGGCACCCGGGGGCTATGGCTACACCTTC. Using reference TRBV7-9 and TRBJ1-2 for the parts outside the CDR3, the full variable domain is DTGVSQNPRHKITKRGQNVTFRCDPISEHNRLYWYRQTLGQGPEFLTYFQNEAQLEKSRLLSDRFSAERPKGSFSTLEIQRTEQGDSAMYLCASSLAPGGYGYTFGSGTRLTVV.

This chain connects TRBV27 to TRBJ2-5; 9 positions agree with TRBD1. V lost 6 bases, J lost 11 bases, and 10 bases stayed unmatched. This CDR3 has 13 amino acids. Germline CDR1 MNHEY, CDR2 SMNVEV (reference sequence). The CDR3 sequence: CASSYGTGYKQYF. Here the CDR3 DNA reads TGTGCCAGCAGCTACGGGACAGGGTATAAGCAGTACTTC.

The rearrangement uses TRBV7-9 and TRBJ2-5; TRBD1 matches 7 bases. The germline V gene encodes CDR1 SEHNR and CDR2 FQNEAQ (reference sequence). This CDR3 has 13 amino acids. V gave up 5 bases and J gave up 4 bases; unmatched junction bases: 4. CDR3 residues: CASSQGQAETQYF. CDR3 sequence (DNA): TGTGCCAGCAGCCAAGGACAGGCAGAGACCCAGTACTTC. Combining the CDR3 with reference TRBV7-9 and TRBJ2-5 gives the whole variable domain DTGVSQNPRHKITKRGQNVTFRCDPISEHNRLYWYRQTLGQGPEFLTYFQNEAQLEKSRLLSDRFSAERPKGSFSTLEIQRTEQGDSAMYLCASSQGQAETQYFGPGTRLLVL.

The chain joins TRBV5-1 to TRBJ2-7; D possibly matches TRBD1 or TRBD2 (5 bases each). The CDR3 consists of 15 residues. CDR1 SGHRS and CDR2 YFSETQ come from the germline V gene. Between the trimmed V and J ends, which lost 4 bases and 3 bases, there was a span of 17 bases. The DNA of the CDR3 is TGCGCCAGCAGCCGCAGGGACGGTGACCTCTACGAGCAGTACTTC. Its translation is CASSRRDGDLYEQYF.

The sample holds one count of this clone. The rearrangement joins TRBV28 to TRBJ2-7; D is undetermined. With 6 bases removed from V and 4 bases from J, the gap between germline ends came to 19 bases. From germline, CDR1 is MDHEN and CDR2 SYDVKM. The CDR3 totals 15 residues. The CDR3 region is CASSSHQTIEYEQYF. CDR3 sequence (DNA): TGTGCCAGCAGCTCCCACCAAACAATCGAGTACGAGCAGTACTTC.

This clone has a single count. V usage is TRBV6-5 and J usage is TRBJ2-3; the match to TRBD2 covers 9 bases. Germline loops: CDR1 MNHEY, CDR2 SVGAGI. J gave up 3 bases and V 3 bases, and 4 bases lay outside the gene matches. CDR3 length equals 15 residues. CDR3 in DNA: TGTGCCAGCAGTTATAGCGGGGGCTGGACAGATACGCAGTATTTT. It yields the protein CASSYSGGWTDTQYF.

The chain recombines TRBV2 with TRBJ2-1; no clear D gene. Germline assignment: CDR1 SNHLY and CDR2 FYNNEI. V dropped 4 bases and J dropped 9 bases, with 7 bases sitting between them. There are 11 residues in the CDR3. Here the CDR3 reads CASSGPLEQFF. CDR3 DNA sequence: TGTGCCAGCAGTGGCCCCCTTGAGCAGTTCTTC. The full variable domain, in which reference TRBV2 and TRBJ2-1 provide the parts outside the CDR3, is EPEVTQTPSHQVTQMGQEVILRCVPISNHLYFYWYRQILGQKVEFLVSFYNNEISEKSEIFDDQFSVERPDGSNFTLKIRSTKLEDSAMYFCASSGPLEQFFGPGTRLTVL.

The chain is built from TRBV27 and TRBJ1-2; D uncertain. V shed 5 bases and J shed 5 bases, with 15 bases lying between them. Looked up from germline, CDR1 is MNHEY and CDR2 is SMNVEV (reference sequence). This CDR3 is built from 14 residues. CDR3 sequence reads: CASSLTREGYGYTF. Here the CDR3 DNA reads TGTGCCAGCAGTCTAACTAGGGAGGGATATGGCTACACCTTC.

With regard to this clone: Other nucleotide sequences from this sample produce the same CDR3. The gene calls are TRBV15 and TRBJ1-5; weak D call: TRBD1 (5 bases). This CDR3 is built from 14 residues. Germline CDR1 is LNHNV and CDR2 is YYDKDF (reference sequence). Trimming stripped 3 bases from V and 4 bases from J, with 10 bases between. The CDR3 region has the DNA TGTGCCACCAGCAGGGGGGGTGAAAATCAGCCCCAGCATTTT. It encodes CATSRGGENQPQHF.

This chain connects TRBV7-2 to TRBJ2-7, with 13 nucleotides matching TRBD2. V shed 7 bases and J 7 bases; nucleotides not matched to a gene: 4. Per germline, CDR1 SGHTA and CDR2 FQGNSA. The CDR3 contains 13 residues. This CDR3 is CASMGLAGREQYF. The CDR3 coding sequence is TGTGCCAGCATGGGACTAGCGGGAAGGGAGCAGTACTTC.

The chain links TRBV7-9 to TRBJ2-1, with 10 bases aligning to TRBD1. Germline CDR1 is SEHNR and CDR2 is FQNEAQ (reference sequence). The CDR3 loop spans 15 amino acids. The V segment lost 5 bases and the J segment 7 bases; nucleotides outside the gene matches: 8. The CDR3 reads CASSPGTGDLNEQFF. The CDR3 nucleotides read TGTGCCAGCAGCCCCGGGACAGGGGATTTGAATGAGCAGTTCTTC.

The rearrangement links TRBV13 to TRBJ2-1; tentatively, D is TRBD2 (5 bases). From germline, CDR1 is PRHDT and CDR2 FYEKMQ (reference sequence). The V and J ends lost 5 bases and 0 bases respectively, with 17 bases between them. The CDR3 covers 17 residues. DNA for the CDR3: TGTGCCAGCAGCCACTGGGGAGAGGTGGGCTCCTACAATGAGCAGTTCTTC. Its translation: CASSHWGEVGSYNEQFF.

V usage is TRBV5-4 and J usage is TRBJ2-6; possible D gene TRBD2, 6 bases. CDR1 is SGHNT, CDR2 YYREEE, per germline (reference sequence). The CDR3 spans 18 residues. V was cut by 1 base and J by 0 bases, with 14 bases left in between. CDR3 sequence (DNA): TGTGCCAGCAGCTTGACTCTAGCGCCTAGCTCTGGGGCCAACGTCCTGACTTTC. Amino acids: CASSLTLAPSSGANVLTF.

CDR3 bases: TGTGCCAGCAGTGGAAATTGGGGGTCGAGCTACACCTTC. It specifies CASSGNWGSSYTF. The chain carries TRBV6-4 and TRBJ1-2; weak D call: TRBD1 (5 bases). V dropped 4 bases and J dropped 9 bases, with 15 bases sitting between them. Germline V gives CDR1 MRHNA, CDR2 SNTAGT. The CDR3 length is 13 residues.

V and J are TRBV7-6 and TRBJ2-1, with D possibly matching TRBD1 (6 bases). There are 15 residues in the CDR3. The V end was cut by 4 bases, the J end by 2 bases, with 12 bases between. Germline V gives CDR1 SGHVS, CDR2 FNYEAQ. CDR3 region: CASSWTESTYNEQFF. For the CDR3, the DNA is TGTGCCAGCAGCTGGACAGAGTCTACCTACAATGAGCAGTTCTTC.

The CDR3: CASSRGLAGAYNEQFF. CDR3 nucleotides: TGTGCCAGCAGCCGCGGACTAGCGGGGGCCTACAATGAGCAGTTCTTC. This chain links TRBV27 with TRBJ2-1; 13 bases line up with TRBD2. Germline lookup yields CDR1 MNHEY and CDR2 SMNVEV (reference sequence). The CDR3 sequence is 16 residues long. Trimming at V came to 6 bases and at J to 2 bases, leaving 4 bases not matched to a gene.

Notes on this clone: Other DNA variants within this sample encode the same CDR3. CDR3 coding DNA: TGTGCCAGCAGCAGGGGCTACGAGCAGTACTTC. Residues: CASSRGYEQYF. The J gene is TRBJ2-7, the V gene TRBV28, with D perhaps matching TRBD1 (6 bases). This CDR3 has 11 amino acids. Germline values: CDR1 MDHEN, CDR2 SYDVKM. V was pared by 6 bases and J by 3 bases, with 6 bases between.

The chain is built from TRBV7-9 and TRBJ2-7; 11 nucleotides agree with TRBD2. V shed 3 bases, J shed 0 bases, and the junction held 1 base outside the gene matches. CDR1 is SEHNR, CDR2 FQNEAQ, per germline (reference sequence). CDR3 length: 15 amino acids. The CDR3 DNA reads TGTGCCAGCAGCTTCACTAGCGGGAGCTCCTACGAGCAGTACTTC. It is translated as CASSFTSGSSYEQYF.

This chain joins TRBV5-8 and TRBJ2-7, with a possible D match to TRBD2 (6 bases). Trimming stripped 7 bases from V and 2 bases from J, with 19 bases between. CDR1 SGHTS and CDR2 YDEGEE come from the germline V gene. There are 15 residues in the CDR3. DNA for the CDR3: TGTGCCAGCTCTCCCGAAATAGCGGCTACCTACGAGCAGTACTTC. Its protein is CASSPEIAATYEQYF.

This chain links TRBV11-2 with TRBJ2-7; 11 nucleotides agree with TRBD2. CDR3 length equals 19 residues. Per germline, CDR1 SGHAT and CDR2 FQNNGV. J gave up 1 base and V 3 bases, and 14 bases lay outside the gene matches. The DNA for the CDR3 is TGTGCCAGCAGCTTCCTACTAGCGGGAGATCCCGGGGGGTCCTACGAGCAGTACTTC. It yields the protein CASSFLLAGDPGGSYEQYF.

The chain recombines TRBV7-6 with TRBJ2-5; the D is unclear. Judging by the DNA end, TRBJ2-7 fits better; the J call may be wrong. Per the germline V gene, CDR1 is SGHVS and CDR2 is FNYEAQ. This CDR3 spans 13 amino acids. CDR3 residues: CASSELDVIEQYF. The CDR3 region has the DNA TGTGCCAGCAGCGAGCTAGATGTGATCGAGCAGTACTTC.

J is TRBJ1-1 and V is TRBV2, with D possibly TRBD1 on 5 matching bases. V was cut by 6 bases and J by 7 bases, with 18 bases left in between. There are 14 residues in the CDR3. Germline lookup yields CDR1 SNHLY and CDR2 FYNNEI. CDR3 loop: CASRWAGRKSEAFF. CDR3 bases: TGTGCCAGCAGATGGGCAGGGAGGAAGAGTGAAGCTTTCTTT.